The 21 T cell receptor beta chains presented below share a single source sample, sequenced in a study of T cell responses to AZD1222 COVID-19 vaccine. Clones were read by immunoSEQ multiplex PCR, and TCRdb kept only the in-frame ones, dropping some. The data contain about 56,000 clones, 80% to 90% of them singletons. Sequenced here: peripheral blood, sampled on day 0 of AZD1222 vaccination. These receptors all stem from an adult in good health.

This chain links TRBV2 with TRBJ2-7, with 8 bases lining up with TRBD2. The V gene's germline CDR1 is SNHLY and CDR2 FYNNEI. This CDR3 comprises 15 residues. The V and J ends lost 5 bases and 6 bases, in that order; junction bases with no gene match: 12. CDR3 sequence reads: CASSPLAGGQFEQYF. In nucleotides, the CDR3 is TGTGCCAGCAGTCCCCTGGCGGGGGGCCAATTCGAGCAGTACTTC.

This clone was observed once. The CDR3 bases are TGTGCCAGCAGCCTCACATGGAACACTGAAGCTTTCTTT. This sequence encodes CASSLTWNTEAFF. The rearrangement links TRBV14 to TRBJ1-1; D unresolved. The CDR3 runs 13 residues. Trimming pared 4 bases from V and 1 base from J, leaving 7 bases between. Germline values: CDR1 SGHDN, CDR2 FVKESK.

The chain couples TRBV3-1 (or the pseudogene TRBV3-2) to TRBJ2-2; 9 bases align to TRBD1. The CDR3 covers 17 residues. V lost 4 bases to trimming and J lost 4 bases; unmatched junction nucleotides: 10. The germline V gene encodes CDR1 LGHDT and CDR2 YNNKEL (reference sequence). CDR3 nucleotide sequence: TGTGCCAGCAGCCCGCGCGGGGGACAGGGTCGCACCGGGGAGCTGTTTTTT. Translating it yields CASSPRGGQGRTGELFF.

The chain joins TRBV29-1 to TRBJ2-3, with D tentatively TRBD2 (5 bases). The CDR3 loop spans 13 amino acids. Trimming pared 7 bases from V and 6 bases from J, leaving 17 bases between. Germline assignment: CDR1 SQVTM and CDR2 ANQGSEA. CDR3 loop: CSARGTVTDTQYF. The DNA of the CDR3 is TGCAGCGCCCGGGGTACAGTCACCGATACGCAGTATTTT.

The chain has TRBV12-3 or TRBV12-4 and TRBJ1-2; no firm D call. The CDR3 consists of 13 residues. V dropped 1 base and J dropped 4 bases, with 7 bases sitting between them. CDR3 DNA sequence: TGTGCCAGCAGTTTAGGACATTCCTATGGCTACACCTTC. This codes for CASSLGHSYGYTF.

This sequence joins TRBV10-3 and TRBJ2-1, with 7 bases matching TRBD2. The CDR3 is 13 residues long. The ends lost 6 bases at V and 5 bases at J; junction bases unmatched: 4. Germline V lookup: CDR1 ENHRY, CDR2 SYGVKD. The CDR3 coding sequence is TGTGCCATCAGGAGGCTAGCGGACAATGAGCAGTTCTTC. Protein: CAIRRLADNEQFF.

This chain joins TRBV28 and TRBJ1-6; D unclear. The ends were cut back, 10 bases at V and 7 bases at J, with 14 bases in the middle. Per the germline V gene, CDR1 is MDHEN and CDR2 is SYDVKM. This CDR3 has 13 amino acids. CDR3 sequence reads: CATGLQANSPLHF. CDR3 coding DNA: TGTGCCACCGGTTTGCAGGCAAATTCACCCCTCCACTTT.

J is TRBJ2-3 and V is TRBV11-3; D is uncertain. From germline, CDR1 is SGHNT and CDR2 YENEEA. CDR3 length equals 13 residues. Trimming shortened V by 4 bases and J by 3 bases, and 8 bases separated the two germline ends. The CDR3 sequence is CASSSSLTDTQYF. The CDR3, as DNA: TGTGCCAGCAGCTCTTCCCTGACAGATACGCAGTATTTT.

The rearrangement joins TRBV5-4 to TRBJ2-7; TRBD1 is a possible D gene (6 bases). Germline assignment: CDR1 SGHNT and CDR2 YYREEE (reference sequence). CDR3 size: 15 residues. Trimming shortened V by 4 bases and J by 6 bases, and 20 bases separated the two germline ends. The CDR3 region has the DNA TGTGCCAGCAGCCCCACAGGGTTAAGGGGCGGCGAGCAGTACTTC. Residues: CASSPTGLRGGEQYF.

The chain employs TRBV3-1 (or the pseudogene TRBV3-2) and TRBJ2-1, with D perhaps matching TRBD2 (6 bases). The CDR3 is 16 amino acids. Germline lookup yields CDR1 LGHDT and CDR2 YNNKEL (reference sequence). V was trimmed by 2 bases and J by 0 bases, leaving 11 bases between them. CDR3 DNA sequence: TGTGCCAGCAGCCAATCGCGGGGCGACTCCTACAATGAGCAGTTCTTC. Translated: CASSQSRGDSYNEQFF.

The genes are TRBV6-5 and TRBJ2-2; D unclear. CDR1 and CDR2 (germline): MNHEY, SVGAGI. The CDR3 contains 14 residues. Trimming shortened V by 7 bases and J by 1 base, and 10 bases separated the two germline ends. CDR3 protein: CASTRSGNTGELFF. In DNA form, the CDR3 reads TGTGCCAGCACCCGGTCCGGGAACACCGGGGAGCTGTTTTTT.

J is TRBJ1-5 and V is TRBV4-1; D not certain. The V and J ends lost 3 bases and 4 bases respectively, with 10 bases between them. CDR1 and CDR2 from the germline V gene are MGHRA and YSYEKL. CDR3 length: 14 residues. CDR3 residues: CASSHPIGNQPQHF. The DNA for the CDR3 is TGCGCCAGCAGCCACCCCATAGGGAATCAGCCCCAGCATTTT.

The chain joins TRBV5-1 to TRBJ2-7; 10 bases are a match to TRBD1. Germline assignment: CDR1 SGHRS and CDR2 YFSETQ. V shed 0 bases and J 5 bases; nucleotides not matched to a gene: 5. The CDR3 extends over 15 amino acids. CDR3 amino acids: CASSLGQGAYHEQYF. CDR3 nucleotides: TGCGCCAGCAGCTTGGGACAGGGGGCTTACCACGAGCAGTACTTC. The variable domain in full, completed from reference TRBV5-1 and TRBJ2-7, reads KAGVTQTPRYLIKTRGQQVTLSCSPISGHRSVSWYQQTPGQGLQFLFEYFSETQRNKGNFPGRFSGRQFSNSRSEMNVSTLELGDSALYLCASSLGQGAYHEQYFGPGTRLTVT.

CDR3 in amino acids: CASSFPGELFF. In DNA, the CDR3 is TGTGCCAGCAGTTTCCCCGGGGAGCTGTTTTTT. This chain joins TRBV28 and TRBJ2-2; D is unclear. Looked up from germline, CDR1 is MDHEN and CDR2 is SYDVKM. Trimming removed 3 bases from V and 6 bases from J, with 2 bases in between. This CDR3 comprises 11 residues.

The V and J genes are TRBV28 and TRBJ2-7, with D perhaps TRBD2 (7 bases). Germline-derived CDR1 and CDR2 are MDHEN and SYDVKM. Trimming removed 3 bases at V and 6 bases at J, with 15 bases between. The CDR3 loop spans 14 amino acids. This CDR3 is CASSFWGGQGEQYF. The CDR3 region has the DNA TGTGCCAGCAGTTTTTGGGGGGGCCAGGGCGAGCAGTACTTC.

This chain links TRBV15 with TRBJ1-5; D is possibly TRBD1 (5 bases). Per the germline V gene, CDR1 is LNHNV and CDR2 is YYDKDF (reference sequence). V was shortened by 0 bases and J by 6 bases, with 12 bases between the two germline ends. This CDR3 has 15 residues. The CDR3 here is CATSRDTGGSQPQHF. The DNA of the CDR3 is TGTGCCACCAGCAGAGATACAGGTGGCTCTCAGCCCCAGCATTTT.

The chain uses TRBV10-3 and TRBJ2-5; 9 bases fit TRBD1. V lost 4 bases, J lost 1 base, and 4 bases stayed unmatched. The CDR3 has 15 residues. Germline values: CDR1 ENHRY, CDR2 SYGVKD. The CDR3 DNA sequence: TGTGCCATCAGTGTTCTACAGGGGGCCCAAGAGACCCAGTACTTC. Its translation is CAISVLQGAQETQYF.

CDR3 nucleotides: TGTGCCAGCACCAATGTGGGTAAGCCTGTTGAAGCTTTCTTT. It encodes CASTNVGKPVEAFF. The chain is built from TRBV6-5 and TRBJ1-1; D gene ambiguous. The CDR3 spans 14 residues. Trimming cost V 7 bases and J 7 bases, with 19 bases left between them. CDR1 is MNHEY, CDR2 SVGAGI, per germline.

The chain employs TRBV5-5 and TRBJ2-7; D remains unclear. Germline V gene data show CDR1 as SGHKS and CDR2 as YYEKEE (reference sequence). V gave up 3 bases and J gave up 5 bases, with 15 bases separating them. The CDR3 consists of 14 residues. The DNA for the CDR3 is TGTGCCAGCAGCTCGGCCGGGCCAGGACACGAGCAGTACTTC. It is translated as CASSSAGPGHEQYF.

The gene calls are TRBV27 and TRBJ2-1; D not resolved. The CDR3 spans 12 residues. V lost 6 bases and J 6 bases, leaving 9 bases between the germline ends. From germline, CDR1 is MNHEY and CDR2 SMNVEV (reference sequence). In nucleotides, the CDR3 is TGTGCCAGCAGCACCGTGGGCAATGAGCAGTTCTTC. Translation gives CASSTVGNEQFF.

J is TRBJ1-2 and V is TRBV7-2; tentative D call: TRBD1 (6 bases). Germline values: CDR1 SGHTA, CDR2 FQGNSA. Trimming removed 1 base at V and 6 bases at J, with 21 bases between. This CDR3 spans 17 amino acids. Here the CDR3 DNA reads TGTGCCAGCAGCTTAGACCATCCCGGGATTCCAGGGGATGGCTACACCTTC. It specifies CASSLDHPGIPGDGYTF.